The entry below describes one T cell receptor (beta chain). The antigen remains undetermined. At one of its ends the junction is not consistent with the germline gene, which may arise from a read error. The data stem from a study of OX40 agonist ivuxolimab in advanced cancers. Points from the study as a whole: Clonal expansion was seen in CD4+ and CD8+ blood T cells by week 6 at 0.1 to 3.0 mg/kg.

Assay: immunoSEQ multiplex PCR; the TCRdb copy retains only in-frame clones and omits some. This sample has roughly 23,000 clones, with approximately 77% found just once. Patients were ineligible given autoimmune disease history or systemic immunosuppression. Germline lookup yields CDR1 SGHTA and CDR2 FQGNSA. This CDR3 has 14 residues. The TCR sequence derives from an adult with an advanced solid tumor such as melanoma, head and neck, liver or kidney cancer. Sequences were derived from CD4+ or CD8+ T cells sorted from blood, sampled in a trial of the OX40 agonist ivuxolimab. The chain has TRBV7-2 and TRBJ2-1; no firm D call. The CDR3 bases are TGTGCCAGCAGCCTCCAGTCCGGGCGGCGGTTTTTCCTCTTC. Protein: CASSLQSGRRFFLF.